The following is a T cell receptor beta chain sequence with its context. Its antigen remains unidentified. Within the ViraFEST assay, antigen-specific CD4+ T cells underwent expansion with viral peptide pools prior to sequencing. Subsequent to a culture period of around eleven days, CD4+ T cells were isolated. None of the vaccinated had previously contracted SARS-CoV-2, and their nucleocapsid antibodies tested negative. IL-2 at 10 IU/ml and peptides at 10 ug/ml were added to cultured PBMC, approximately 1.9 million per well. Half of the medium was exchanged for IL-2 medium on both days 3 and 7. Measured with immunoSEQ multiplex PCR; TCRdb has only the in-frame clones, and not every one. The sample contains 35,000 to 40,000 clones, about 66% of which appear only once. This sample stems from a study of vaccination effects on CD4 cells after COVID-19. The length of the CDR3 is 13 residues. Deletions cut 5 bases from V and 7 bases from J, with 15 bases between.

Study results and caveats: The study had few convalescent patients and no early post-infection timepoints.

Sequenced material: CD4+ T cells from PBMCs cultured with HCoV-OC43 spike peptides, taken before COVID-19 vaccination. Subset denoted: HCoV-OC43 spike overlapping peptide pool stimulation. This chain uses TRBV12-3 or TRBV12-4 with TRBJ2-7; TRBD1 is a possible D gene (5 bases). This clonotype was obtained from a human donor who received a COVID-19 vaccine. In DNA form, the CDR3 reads TGTGCCAGCAGTCTACACAGGTCGTTGGAGCAGTACTTC. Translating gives CASSLHRSLEQYF.